A single sample gave rise to the 9 T cell receptor beta chains below, sequenced in a study of T cell changes during pregnancy in multiple sclerosis. Profiled with immunoSEQ multiplex PCR; TCRdb holds only in-frame clones, not every one. The sample lists about 110,000 clones, around 90% occurring once. The sequencing used peripheral blood, collected in the third trimester of pregnancy. The receptors stem from a female donor in good health, enrolled as a control in a pregnancy study.

The sample holds one count of this clone. The chain has TRBV5-1 and TRBJ2-5; 8 positions agree with TRBD1. The ends lost 3 bases at V and 3 bases at J; junction bases unmatched: 7. Germline V gene lookup returns CDR1 SGHRS and CDR2 YFSETQ. The CDR3 length is 15 residues. CDR3 in DNA: TGCGCCAGCAGCTCCGGGCAGGGGGCTGAAGAGACCCAGTACTTC. Translating it yields CASSSGQGAEETQYF.

The gene calls are TRBV9 and TRBJ2-3; maybe TRBD2 (5 bases). This CDR3 contains 15 residues. Germline V gene data show CDR1 as SGDLS and CDR2 as YYNGEE. Trimming took 1 base from V and 3 from J, leaving 12 bases between them. The CDR3 reads CASSVSTRTTDTQYF. The CDR3 DNA reads TGTGCCAGCAGCGTAAGTACTAGGACGACAGATACGCAGTATTTT.

This rearrangement joins TRBV6-4 to TRBJ2-7; no reliable D call. The CDR3 is made up of 16 amino acids. The V gene's germline CDR1 is MRHNA and CDR2 SNTAGT. V lost 0 bases and J lost 0, with 12 bases in between. CDR3 in DNA: TGTGCCAGCAGTGACTCGAAAGTCTGGGCCTCCTACGAGCAGTACTTC. It codes for CASSDSKVWASYEQYF.

J is TRBJ1-4 and V is TRBV7-8, with D unresolved. This CDR3 region has 16 residues. V was trimmed by 3 bases and J by 1 base, leaving 12 bases between them. The germline gives CDR1 SGHVS, CDR2 FQNEAQ. CDR3 nucleotide sequence: TGTGCCAGCAGCTTTGGTATCCGGGGAACTAATGAAAAACTGTTTTTT. It codes for CASSFGIRGTNEKLFF.

This rearrangement joins TRBV30 to TRBJ2-3; 7 bases agree with TRBD2. Germline trimming cut 4 bases from V and 2 bases from J; bases unmatched to any gene: 6. CDR1 is GTSNPN, CDR2 SVGIG, per germline (reference sequence). The CDR3 contains 14 residues. CDR3 protein: CAWKSGRVTDTQYF. The CDR3, as DNA: TGTGCCTGGAAATCGGGGAGGGTCACAGATACGCAGTATTTT. Together with reference TRBV30 and TRBJ2-3, the CDR3 gives the full variable domain: SQTIHQWPATLVQPVGSPLSLECTVEGTSNPNLYWYRQAAGRGLQLLFYSVGIGQISSEVPQNLSASRPQDRQFILSSKKLLLSDSGFYLCAWKSGRVTDTQYFGPGTRLTVL.

The V call is TRBV4-1, the J call TRBJ2-2; D perhaps matches TRBD1 (5 bases). Trimming took off 3 bases at V and 0 bases at J, with 14 bases between the two ends. CDR3 length equals 17 residues. Germline V gene data show CDR1 as MGHRA and CDR2 as YSYEKL. As DNA, the CDR3 is TGCGCCAGCAGCCATTTTACAGGCGGCGCGAACACCGGGGAGCTGTTTTTT. Protein product: CASSHFTGGANTGELFF.

The genes are TRBV2 and TRBJ2-7; 9 bases agree with TRBD2. There are 15 residues in the CDR3. The V and J ends lost 7 bases and 0 bases, in that order; junction bases with no gene match: 7. Germline V lookup: CDR1 SNHLY, CDR2 FYNNEI. CDR3 sequence (DNA): TGTGCCAGCAAGGGCGGGGGGGCAGCCTCCTACGAGCAGTACTTC. Translated: CASKGGGAASYEQYF. The complete variable domain, with remaining parts taken from reference TRBV2 and TRBJ2-7, reads EPEVTQTPSHQVTQMGQEVILRCVPISNHLYFYWYRQILGQKVEFLVSFYNNEISEKSEIFDDQFSVERPDGSNFTLKIRSTKLEDSAMYFCASKGGGAASYEQYFGPGTRLTVT.

V usage is TRBV5-1 and J usage is TRBJ2-3; D possibly corresponds to TRBD1 (5 bases). Between the trimmed V and J ends, which lost 0 bases and 1 base, there was a span of 6 bases. The CDR3 sequence is 14 residues long. Germline lookup yields CDR1 SGHRS and CDR2 YFSETQ. The CDR3 DNA sequence: TGCGCCAGCAGCTTGGCCAGGGGCACAGATACGCAGTATTTT. Translated: CASSLARGTDTQYF.

Only a few counts were recorded for this clone. The chain is built from TRBV18 and TRBJ1-2; D unclear. This CDR3 is built from 16 residues. Trimming cost V 6 bases and J 4 bases, with 21 bases left between them. Per the germline V gene, CDR1 is KGHSH and CDR2 is LQKENI. The CDR3 nucleotides read TGTGCCAGCTCTCGCATGAGTTTGCCCGACATCTATGGCTACACCTTC. Its translation: CASSRMSLPDIYGYTF.